Each of the 32 T cell receptor beta chains below was sequenced from the same sample in a study of blood T cell repertoires in COVID-19. The repertoire was sequenced with immunoSEQ multiplex PCR; TCRdb's copy has only in-frame clones and lacks some. Here the sample spans approximately 70,000 clones, roughly 83% being singletons. Sequenced input: peripheral blood. These receptor sequences come from a man at least 80 years old with active or convalescent COVID-19.

The CDR3, as DNA: TGTGCCAGCAGCCAAGAGGGGGCAGGGGGTCGCGTTTCGGGCTACACCTTC. It encodes CASSQEGAGGRVSGYTF. This chain uses TRBV3-1 (or the pseudogene TRBV3-2) with TRBJ1-2; 7 positions agree with TRBD1. Germline lookup yields CDR1 LGHDT and CDR2 YNNKEL (reference sequence). CDR3 length: 17 amino acids. V shed 0 bases, J shed 8 bases, and the junction held 15 bases outside the gene matches.

This clone was detected only once. The chain recombines TRBV4-1 with TRBJ2-3, with 8 nucleotides matching TRBD1. This CDR3 is 17 amino acids long. V gave up 5 bases and J gave up 4 bases; unmatched junction bases: 14. Germline values: CDR1 MGHRA, CDR2 YSYEKL. CDR3 residues: CASSYRSGQDIADTQYF. CDR3 DNA: TGCGCCAGCAGCTACCGTTCGGGACAGGACATTGCAGATACGCAGTATTTT.

The rearrangement joins TRBV30 to TRBJ2-1, with TRBD2 matching over 10 bases. CDR3 length: 14 residues. The V gene end was trimmed by 4 bases and the J gene end by 6 bases; junction bases not matched to a gene: 6. Germline loops: CDR1 GTSNPN, CDR2 SVGIG (reference sequence). For the CDR3, the DNA is TGTGCCTGGACTAGCGGGAGTTTGGGCAATGAGCAGTTCTTC. Translating it yields CAWTSGSLGNEQFF.

A word on this clone: Other DNA sequences in the same sample also yield this CDR3. The chain combines TRBV11-2 with TRBJ2-2; 11 bases align to TRBD2. Germline loops: CDR1 SGHAT, CDR2 FQNNGV. V was clipped by 4 bases and J by 5 bases; unmatched bases: 3. The CDR3 runs 15 residues. This CDR3 is CASSSLAGGTGELFF. The CDR3 DNA sequence: TGTGCCAGCAGCTCTCTAGCGGGAGGAACCGGGGAGCTGTTTTTT.

This chain uses TRBV28 with TRBJ2-7, with 7 positions matching TRBD1. Losses at the gene ends were 6 bases for V and 2 bases for J; bases not matched to a gene: 4. The CDR3 has 13 residues. Germline V gene data show CDR1 as MDHEN and CDR2 as SYDVKM. CDR3 protein: CASSPQGTYEQYF. DNA for the CDR3: TGTGCCAGCAGCCCACAGGGGACCTACGAGCAGTACTTC.

The V and J genes are TRBV19 and TRBJ1-5, with D perhaps matching TRBD1 (6 bases). This CDR3 contains 14 residues. V was pared by 8 bases and J by 4 bases, with 15 bases between. The germline V gene has CDR1 LNHDA and CDR2 SQIVND (reference sequence). The CDR3 sequence is CASGPQQGNQPQHF. The CDR3 DNA sequence: TGTGCCAGTGGGCCTCAACAGGGTAATCAGCCCCAGCATTTT.

The rearrangement uses TRBV7-2 and TRBJ2-7; TRBD1 agrees at 9 bases. The CDR3 length is 15 residues. J was trimmed by 4 bases and V by 5 bases; bases with no gene match: 9. Germline V CDR1 and CDR2: SGHTA, FQGNSA. CDR3 in amino acids: CASSAIRTGEYEQYF. The CDR3, as DNA: TGTGCCAGCAGCGCAATCAGGACAGGGGAGTACGAGCAGTACTTC.

V gene TRBV6-1 combines with J gene TRBJ1-6; possible D gene TRBD1, 5 bases. V was clipped by 2 bases and J by 5 bases, with 7 bases between them. Germline lookup yields CDR1 MNHNS and CDR2 SASEGT. This CDR3 has 14 residues. The CDR3 nucleotides are TGTGCCAGCAGTGAACAGGGCGATAATTCACCCCTCCACTTT. This translates into CASSEQGDNSPLHF.

This clone was detected a few times. V gene TRBV10-3 combines with J gene TRBJ2-2; D might be TRBD2 (6 bases). V was shortened by 6 bases and J by 2 bases, with 25 bases between the two germline ends. Germline V gene data show CDR1 as ENHRY and CDR2 as SYGVKD. This CDR3 is 19 amino acids long. As DNA, the CDR3 is TGTGCCATCAGAAGAGCTAGCGTAAGCTACTCAGCAAACACCGGGGAGCTGTTTTTT. The encoded protein is CAIRRASVSYSANTGELFF.

The J gene is TRBJ1-1, the V gene TRBV5-4; D is unresolved. CDR3 length: 15 residues. Germline lookup yields CDR1 SGHNT and CDR2 YYREEE (reference sequence). The V end was cut by 1 base, the J end by 5 bases, with 15 bases between. The CDR3 sequence: CASSLYTQANTEAFF. CDR3 sequence (DNA): TGTGCCAGCAGCTTGTACACGCAGGCAAATACTGAAGCTTTCTTT.

This chain uses TRBV11-2 with TRBJ1-5; no clear D. The CDR3 covers 13 residues. Germline V gives CDR1 SGHAT, CDR2 FQNNGV. Trimming removed 2 bases from V and 7 bases from J, with 9 bases in between. The CDR3 here is CASSLFSRQPQHF. The DNA for the CDR3 is TGTGCCAGCAGCTTATTTTCCAGGCAGCCCCAGCATTTT.

The chain combines TRBV19 with TRBJ1-1; D is unresolved. Germline V gene data show CDR1 as LNHDA and CDR2 as SQIVND (reference sequence). V lost 5 bases and J lost 0, with 10 bases in between. This CDR3 has 14 amino acids. The CDR3 DNA sequence: TGTGCCAGTAGTCCGCGAGTTCTGAACACTGAAGCTTTCTTT. It encodes CASSPRVLNTEAFF.

The genes are TRBV18 and TRBJ2-1; possibly TRBD1 for D (6 bases). Looked up from germline, CDR1 is KGHSH and CDR2 is LQKENI. The CDR3 extends over 14 amino acids. Trimming cost V 3 bases and J 10 bases, with 16 bases left between them. CDR3 sequence (DNA): TGTGCCAGCTCACCTCACTTACAGGGTCCGGAGCAGTTCTTC. Its translation is CASSPHLQGPEQFF.

The chain employs TRBV6-5 and TRBJ1-5; possible D gene TRBD1, 5 bases. Trimming removed 6 bases from V and 6 bases from J, with 15 bases in between. This CDR3 has 14 amino acids. CDR1 MNHEY and CDR2 SVGAGI come from the germline V gene. CDR3 bases: TGTGCCAGCAGGCCGACAGTTCGCGCTCAGCCCCAGCATTTT. Its protein product is CASRPTVRAQPQHF.

The chain recombines TRBV5-1 with TRBJ1-3; D remains unclear. CDR1 is SGHRS and CDR2 is YFSETQ in the germline V gene. The length of the CDR3 is 15 residues. Deletions cut 0 bases from V and 0 bases from J, with 7 bases between. CDR3 amino acids: CASSLDASSGNTIYF. CDR3 DNA sequence: TGCGCCAGCAGCTTGGATGCGAGCTCTGGAAACACCATATATTTT.

The rearrangement joins TRBV7-6 to TRBJ2-7; TRBD2 might be the D (9 bases). Germline V gives CDR1 SGHVS, CDR2 FNYEAQ. CDR3 length equals 16 residues. The V end lost 4 bases, the J end lost 2 bases, and 18 bases lay between the germline ends. Here the CDR3 reads CASSSQGAGGPYEQYF. In DNA form, the CDR3 reads TGTGCCAGCAGCTCTCAGGGGGCGGGAGGGCCCTACGAGCAGTACTTC.

The chain joins TRBV4-1 to TRBJ2-5; 9 positions agree with TRBD1. The CDR3 is 16 amino acids. The V and J ends lost 4 bases and 6 bases, in that order; junction bases with no gene match: 12. CDR1 is MGHRA, CDR2 YSYEKL, per germline. CDR3 coding DNA: TGCGCCAGCAGCCGGGCCCAGGGACAGGGTATGAAGACCCAGTACTTC. It codes for CASSRAQGQGMKTQYF.

This chain connects TRBV9 to TRBJ2-1; D possibly corresponds to TRBD2 (5 bases). Germline loops: CDR1 SGDLS, CDR2 YYNGEE. Trimming took off 0 bases at V and 6 bases at J, with 10 bases between the two ends. The CDR3 length is 14 residues. Here the CDR3 reads CASSVGRVGNEQFF. The CDR3 DNA follows: TGTGCCAGCAGCGTAGGGCGGGTCGGCAATGAGCAGTTCTTC.

This rearrangement joins TRBV19 to TRBJ1-2; 7 bases fit TRBD1. The CDR3 contains 15 residues. Germline-derived CDR1 and CDR2 are LNHDA and SQIVND (reference sequence). V was clipped by 4 bases and J by 1 base; unmatched bases: 6. CDR3: CASSKTGLDNYGYTF. As DNA, the CDR3 is TGTGCCAGTAGTAAGACAGGGCTGGATAACTATGGCTACACCTTC.

This clone was detected only a few times. J is TRBJ2-1 and V is TRBV6-5, with 7 positions matching TRBD2. Germline loops: CDR1 MNHEY, CDR2 SVGAGI. After removal of 6 bases from V and 8 bases from J, the junction contained 10 bases not matched to a gene. CDR3 length: 14 residues. The CDR3 sequence is CASRWASGRYEQFF. CDR3 sequence (DNA): TGTGCCAGCAGGTGGGCTAGCGGTCGGTATGAGCAGTTCTTC.

In DNA, the CDR3 is TGTGCCATCAGTGAGTCGACAGGCGGGTCCCAGTACTTC. Protein sequence: CAISESTGGSQYF. V and J are TRBV10-3 and TRBJ2-5; D is possibly TRBD1 (6 bases). V was cut by 0 bases and J by 9 bases, with 11 bases left in between. The CDR3 has 13 amino acids. CDR1 is ENHRY and CDR2 is SYGVKD in the germline V gene.

V usage is TRBV2 and J usage is TRBJ1-6, with 8 bases fitting TRBD1. Per the germline V gene, CDR1 is SNHLY and CDR2 is FYNNEI. The V gene end was trimmed by 6 bases and the J gene end by 7 bases; junction bases not matched to a gene: 11. The CDR3 is made up of 16 amino acids. The CDR3 nucleotides read TGTGCCAGCAGGGCAGGACAGGGCCAATCGAATTCACCCCTCCACTTT. The encoded protein is CASRAGQGQSNSPLHF.

V is TRBV11-3 and J is TRBJ2-5, with D perhaps matching TRBD1 (5 bases). Germline CDR1 reads SGHNT; CDR2 reads YENEEA. V lost 1 base and J 3 bases, leaving 12 bases between the germline ends. The CDR3 extends over 15 amino acids. CDR3 amino acids: CASSLGRMDKETQYF. The DNA for the CDR3 is TGTGCCAGCAGCTTAGGAAGGATGGACAAAGAGACCCAGTACTTC. The entire variable domain, with the rest obtained from reference TRBV11-3 and TRBJ2-5, is as follows: EAGVVQSPRYKIIEKKQPVAFWCNPISGHNTLYWYLQNLGQGPELLIRYENEEAVDDSQLPKDRFSAERLKGVDSTLKIQPAELGDSAVYLCASSLGRMDKETQYFGPGTRLLVL.

This chain connects TRBV5-1 to TRBJ2-5; a weak D match, TRBD1 (5 bases). The germline CDR1 and CDR2 sequences are SGHRS and YFSETQ. CDR3 size: 19 residues. The germline V and J ends were trimmed by 0 bases and 1 base, with 22 bases remaining between them. The CDR3 protein is CASSLVRQGSRPLQETQYF. For the CDR3, the DNA is TGCGCCAGCAGCTTGGTTCGCCAGGGCTCCAGGCCCCTCCAAGAGACCCAGTACTTC.

This clone was seen once. This chain links TRBV9 with TRBJ2-1; TRBD1 matches at 8 bases. The CDR3 has 17 residues. J lost 7 bases, V lost 4 bases, and 16 bases had no gene match. In germline, CDR1 is SGDLS, CDR2 YYNGEE. The CDR3 DNA reads as TGTGCCAGCAGCTCAACTGTTCGACAGGGGACGAGGAATGAGCAGTTCTTC. This sequence encodes CASSSTVRQGTRNEQFF. The entire variable domain, with the rest obtained from reference TRBV9 and TRBJ2-1, is as follows: DSGVTQTPKHLITATGQRVTLRCSPRSGDLSVYWYQQSLDQGLQFLIQYYNGEERAKGNILERFSAQQFPDLHSELNLSSLELGDSALYFCASSSTVRQGTRNEQFFGPGTRLTVL.

The chain combines TRBV7-2 with TRBJ1-3, with unresolved D. Trimming removed 2 bases at V and 4 bases at J, with 12 bases between. Germline assignment: CDR1 SGHTA and CDR2 FQGNSA. CDR3 length: 15 residues. The DNA for the CDR3 is TGTGCCAGCAGCTTACGGGCGCGGGGAGGAAACACCATATATTTT. It specifies CASSLRARGGNTIYF.

The chain carries TRBV5-4 and TRBJ2-3; 11 positions agree with TRBD2. After removal of 5 bases from V and 5 bases from J, the junction contained 1 base not matched to a gene. The CDR3 consists of 13 residues. Germline CDR1 reads SGHNT; CDR2 reads YYREEE (reference sequence). The CDR3: CASRGLAEDTQYF. The CDR3 bases are TGTGCCAGCAGGGGACTAGCGGAAGATACGCAGTATTTT.

In the case of this clone: Other DNA sequences in this specimen translate into the identical CDR3. This chain uses TRBV7-2 with TRBJ1-5; weak D call: TRBD1 (6 bases). Trimming left V 1 base short and J 7 bases short, with 8 bases between. CDR1 and CDR2 from the germline V gene are SGHTA and FQGNSA. This CDR3 is built from 13 residues. Here the CDR3 DNA reads TGTGCCAGCAGCTTAGAGGGGGGGCAGCCCCAGCATTTT. Protein: CASSLEGGQPQHF.

This clone was detected once. The genes are TRBV9 and TRBJ2-3, with TRBD1 as a possible D gene (5 bases). V lost 3 bases to trimming and J lost 2 bases, with 13 bases between them. CDR1 and CDR2 (germline): SGDLS, YYNGEE. The CDR3 loop spans 15 amino acids. As DNA, the CDR3 is TGTGCCAGCAGCGGTCCCGCGGACATCACAGATACGCAGTATTTT. This encodes CASSGPADITDTQYF. The full variable domain, rest sourced from reference TRBV9 and TRBJ2-3, is DSGVTQTPKHLITATGQRVTLRCSPRSGDLSVYWYQQSLDQGLQFLIQYYNGEERAKGNILERFSAQQFPDLHSELNLSSLELGDSALYFCASSGPADITDTQYFGPGTRLTVL.

The chain is built from TRBV5-1 and TRBJ2-7; 11 bases match TRBD2. Germline trimming cut 4 bases from V and 2 bases from J; bases unmatched to any gene: 2. CDR3 length: 14 residues. Germline V gene lookup returns CDR1 SGHRS and CDR2 YFSETQ. The CDR3 region is CASSTGLAAYEQYF. The DNA of the CDR3 is TGCGCCAGCAGCACGGGACTAGCGGCCTACGAGCAGTACTTC. Full variable domain (rest looked up from reference TRBV5-1 and TRBJ2-7): KAGVTQTPRYLIKTRGQQVTLSCSPISGHRSVSWYQQTPGQGLQFLFEYFSETQRNKGNFPGRFSGRQFSNSRSEMNVSTLELGDSALYLCASSTGLAAYEQYFGPGTRLTVT.

V gene TRBV7-2 combines with J gene TRBJ2-1; possible D gene TRBD2, 6 bases. CDR1 is SGHTA and CDR2 is FQGNSA in the germline V gene. V was clipped by 6 bases and J by 9 bases, with 21 bases between them. The CDR3 length is 15 residues. The CDR3 sequence is CASRYFPTSLGEQFF. The CDR3 DNA sequence: TGTGCCAGCAGGTATTTCCCGACTAGTCTGGGTGAGCAGTTCTTC.

V is TRBV5-5 and J is TRBJ2-3, with D maybe TRBD1 (6 bases). The CDR3 has 14 amino acids. Trimming removed 0 bases from V and 4 bases from J, with 9 bases in between. Per germline, CDR1 SGHKS and CDR2 YYEKEE (reference sequence). The CDR3 nucleotides are TGTGCCAGCAGCTTGGACAGGGCGGCAGATACGCAGTATTTT. Its protein product is CASSLDRAADTQYF.